The rows below give T cell receptor beta chains drawn from one sample of a study of radiation and T cells in renal cell carcinoma. The table came from immunoSEQ multiplex PCR; TCRdb's copy has only in-frame clones and leaves some out. This sample carries 100,000 to 150,000 clones, 80% to 85% of them seen once, and the ten largest clones take around 2.8%. The material sequenced was blood, taken from a patient whose treatment included radiotherapy and nephrectomy. The receptors were sampled from a woman between 55 and 75 years old with renal cell carcinoma. The CDR3 runs from the conserved cysteine through the conserved F or W. The D gene is left open where the match is weak. Rows give clone size only sometimes, using once, few, many, or a class for an expanded clone.

clone size	V gene	J gene	D gene	CDR3 DNA	CDR3 protein
.	TRBV7-2	TRBJ2-7	.	TGTGCCAGCAGCCGAGAATGGGGGGTGCAGTACTTC	CASSREWGVQYF
once	TRBV27	TRBJ1-2	TRBD1	TGTGCCAGCAGTTTCAGCGGACAGGGGCCTAACTATGGCTACACCTTC	CASSFSGQGPNYGYTF
.	TRBV7-9	TRBJ2-1	.	TGTGCCAGCAGCTCGACCCCCGGCACCCCAAAAAATGAGCAGTTCTTC	CASSSTPGTPKNEQFF
.	TRBV9	TRBJ2-7	.	TGTGCCAGCAGCGTAGGCCCTTTAGTAGAGGGCCCGCAGTACTTC	CASSVGPLVEGPQYF
.	TRBV7-2	TRBJ1-3	TRBD1	TGTGCCAGCAGCTTCAGGGGGGAAAGAAACACCATATATTTT	CASSFRGERNTIYF
.	TRBV19	TRBJ2-7	TRBD2	TGTGCCAGTAGTAGCAGCTGGGCGGGAGCGGACACCTACGAGCAGTACTTC	CASSSSWAGADTYEQYF
.	TRBV5-6	TRBJ2-2	TRBD2	TGTGCCAGCAGCTTGGTAGCTAGCGGGGCCGGGGAGCTGTTTTTT	CASSLVASGAGELFF
once	TRBV4-1	TRBJ2-2	.	TGCGCCAGCAGCCAAGGAAACGGGGGGCCGAACACCGGGGAGCTGTTTTTT	CASSQGNGGPNTGELFF
.	TRBV28	TRBJ1-2	.	TGTGCCAGCAGTCTCGGCGGTACCTATGGCTACACCTTC	CASSLGGTYGYTF
.	TRBV19	TRBJ1-2	.	TGTGCGACGTGGACGTCTAACTATGGCTACACCTTC	CATWTSNYGYTF
.	TRBV28	TRBJ2-7	TRBD1	TGTGCCAGCAGTTTACGGGACAGACTATCCTACGAGCAGTACTTC	CASSLRDRLSYEQYF
.	TRBV9	TRBJ2-7	TRBD1	TGTGCCAGCAGCGTCGGACAGGGGGTAAGGGAGCAGTACTTC	CASSVGQGVREQYF
few	TRBV6-1	TRBJ1-5	.	TGTGCCAGCAGTGAAGTGGGGAATTTCCAGCCCCAGCATTTT	CASSEVGNFQPQHF
.	TRBV6-1	TRBJ2-3	TRBD1	TGTGCCAGCACTTCCGGGACAGGGGATTCAGATACGCAGTATTTT	CASTSGTGDSDTQYF
.	TRBV7-9	TRBJ2-2	.	TGTGCCAGCAGCGCGTCCGGACAGTATAACACCGGGGAGCTGTTTTTT	CASSASGQYNTGELFF
.	TRBV2	TRBJ2-7	.	TGTGCCAGGGCCGGGGAGGGGGCGTACGAGCAGTACTTC	CARAGEGAYEQYF
.	TRBV4-1	TRBJ1-6	TRBD1	TGCGCCAGCAGCCAGGAGAGGCAGGGGGCTTCTACACCCCTCCACTTT	CASSQERQGASTPLHF
once	TRBV2	TRBJ2-7	.	TGTGCCAGCAGTGTGCTGGAGGGGGTGCAGTACTTC	CASSVLEGVQYF
.	TRBV27	TRBJ1-5	.	TGTGCCAGCGGGGAATTGCCCCAGCATTTT	CASGELPQHF
.	TRBV7-9	TRBJ1-4	.	TGTGCCAGCAGCTTACAAGACAGCCCGAATGAAAAACTGTTTTTT	CASSLQDSPNEKLFF
.	TRBV14	TRBJ1-3	.	TGTGCCAGCAGCGCCCCGGCGGCTGGAAACACCATATATTTT	CASSAPAAGNTIYF
.	TRBV28	TRBJ1-1	.	TGTGCCAGCAGTTTATTGAGGGGGGGACTTTTCTTT	CASSLLRGGLFF
.	TRBV5-1	TRBJ1-3	.	TGCGCCAGCAGCTTGGCCGGATCAGGGGTTGGAAACACCATATATTTT	CASSLAGSGVGNTIYF
.	TRBV5-4	TRBJ2-1	.	TGTGCCAGCAGCCTTGGCGGCAAGGGCTACAATGAGCAGTTCTTC	CASSLGGKGYNEQFF
.	TRBV7-3	TRBJ2-2	TRBD1	TGTGCCAGCAGCCCGACAGGGCCCGGGGAGCTGTTTTTT	CASSPTGPGELFF
.	TRBV2	TRBJ2-7	TRBD2	TGTGCCAGCACCCTTCTAGCGGGAGGTACCTATGAGCAGTACTTC	CASTLLAGGTYEQYF
.	TRBV9	TRBJ1-1	.	TGTGCCAGCAGCGAGCACCCGGGGACTAACACTGAAGCTTTCTTT	CASSEHPGTNTEAFF
.	TRBV9	TRBJ2-7	.	TGTGCCAGCAGCGTAGCCGACAGAACCTACGAGCAGTACTTC	CASSVADRTYEQYF
.	TRBV11-2	TRBJ1-1	TRBD1	TGTGCCAGCAGCTTACAGGGGGCGGGCACTGAAGCTTTCTTT	CASSLQGAGTEAFF
.	TRBV11-1	TRBJ2-2	.	TGTGCCAGCAGCTCCCCCTTAGGAGAGCTGTTTTTT	CASSSPLGELFF
.	TRBV7-6	TRBJ2-3	TRBD2	TGTGCCAGCAGCTTAAGATCCAGCGGGGTTCAAAAAGATACGCAGTATTTT	CASSLRSSGVQKDTQYF
.	TRBV7-9	TRBJ2-7	.	TGTGCCAGCACTAGCGCCGGGACCTACGAGCAGTACTTC	CASTSAGTYEQYF
.	TRBV23-1	TRBJ2-2	.	TGCGCCAGCAGTCCTGATCAAAAAAGAACCCCGCCCACCGGGGAGCTGTTTTTT	CASSPDQKRTPPTGELFF
.	TRBV4-1	TRBJ2-7	TRBD2	TGCGCCAGCAGCCAAGACGAGGGACTAGCGGGCTCCTACGAGCAGTACTTC	CASSQDEGLAGSYEQYF
.	TRBV9	TRBJ2-7	TRBD1	TGTGCCAGCAGCGTGGGACAGGCCTCCTACGAGCAGTACTTC	CASSVGQASYEQYF
.	TRBV6-1	TRBJ2-3	TRBD2	TGTGCCAGCAGTGCCGGACTAGCGGGGGGCACAGATACGCAGTATTTT	CASSAGLAGGTDTQYF
.	TRBV6-4	TRBJ1-1	TRBD1	TGTGCCAGCAGTGGAGGGGGCGGGGAAGCTTTCTTT	CASSGGGGEAFF
.	TRBV28	TRBJ2-3	.	TGTGCCAGCAGTTTAGTCGGCAGAAGAACAGATACGCAGTATTTT	CASSLVGRRTDTQYF
.	TRBV5-1	TRBJ2-3	TRBD2	TGCGCCAGCAGCTTGGTTACAGCGGGAGGGGCTAGCACAGATACGCAGTATTTT	CASSLVTAGGASTDTQYF
.	TRBV6-6	TRBJ1-2	.	TGTGCCAGCAGTTCTGACTCCCGGCACTATGGCTACACCTTC	CASSSDSRHYGYTF
.	TRBV19	TRBJ1-2	.	TGTGCCAGTAGTAACGACAAGCTCTATGGCTACACCTTC	CASSNDKLYGYTF
.	TRBV7-2	TRBJ2-7	.	TGTGCCAGCAGCTTCGGGCCCTACGAGCAGTACTTC	CASSFGPYEQYF
few	TRBV5-4	TRBJ1-1	.	TGTGCCAGCAGCTTATCGGAGATTCCTGAAGCTTTCTTT	CASSLSEIPEAFF
.	TRBV5-1	TRBJ1-1	TRBD1	TGCGCCAGCAGAAAACCAGGGGGACCAACTGATGAAGCTTTCTTT	CASRKPGGPTDEAFF
.	TRBV6-4	TRBJ1-5	.	TGTGCCAGCAGTGAATCAGAGGCTACGCCCCAGCATTTT	CASSESEATPQHF
.	TRBV30	TRBJ2-7	.	TGTGCCTGGAGTGTACCGGGGAGTAGCTCCTACGAGCAGTACTTC	CAWSVPGSSSYEQYF
.	TRBV27	TRBJ1-2	.	TGTGCCAGCAAGGAGGGGGGTGGCTACACCTTC	CASKEGGGYTF
.	TRBV2	TRBJ2-7	.	TGTGCCAGCACCTTCTCCTACGAGCAGTACTTC	CASTFSYEQYF
once	TRBV9	TRBJ1-3	.	TGTGCCAGCAGCGTTGAGGGCGGGTCCGGAAACACCATATATTTT	CASSVEGGSGNTIYF
.	TRBV5-4	TRBJ2-7	.	TGTGCCAGCAGCTTGGATGGGACTCCAAGCTCCTACGAGCAGTACTTC	CASSLDGTPSSYEQYF
.	TRBV11-2	TRBJ1-1	.	TGTGCCAGCAGCTTAGATCGGGTAGGGATCGCTGAAGCTTTCTTT	CASSLDRVGIAEAFF
.	TRBV2	TRBJ2-1	TRBD2	TGTGCCAGCAGCCGACTAGCGGGGGGCCTCACTACGTTATACAATGAGCAGTTCTTC	CASSRLAGGLTTLYNEQFF
.	TRBV23-1	TRBJ2-7	TRBD2	TGCGCCAGCAGTCAAGGGGCAGCGGGGCCGAACCCCGAGCAGTACTTC	CASSQGAAGPNPEQYF
.	TRBV28	TRBJ1-1	.	TGTGCCAGCTCCGCGAGGGAACAGGTTCCGGAGGAAGCTTTCTTT	CASSAREQVPEEAFF
.	TRBV2	TRBJ2-2	TRBD1	TGTGCCAGCAGTGAGAGGCAGGGGGCCACCGGGGAGCTGTTTTTT	CASSERQGATGELFF
.	TRBV5-1	TRBJ1-1	.	TGCGCCAGCAGCTTGGTTGAGGGTCGGGCTGAAGCTTTCTTT	CASSLVEGRAEAFF
.	TRBV5-1	TRBJ2-3	TRBD2	TGCGCCAGCAGCTTGGGCCCCGGGGGGGCCACAGATACGCAGTATTTT	CASSLGPGGATDTQYF
.	TRBV28	TRBJ2-4	TRBD1	TGTGCCAGCAGTTCGCCATCACAGGGGGGCAGAATAAACATTCAGTACTTC	CASSSPSQGGRINIQYF
.	TRBV11-2	TRBJ1-2	.	TGTGCCAGCAGCCCTGGGGTTAATGGCTACACCTTC	CASSPGVNGYTF